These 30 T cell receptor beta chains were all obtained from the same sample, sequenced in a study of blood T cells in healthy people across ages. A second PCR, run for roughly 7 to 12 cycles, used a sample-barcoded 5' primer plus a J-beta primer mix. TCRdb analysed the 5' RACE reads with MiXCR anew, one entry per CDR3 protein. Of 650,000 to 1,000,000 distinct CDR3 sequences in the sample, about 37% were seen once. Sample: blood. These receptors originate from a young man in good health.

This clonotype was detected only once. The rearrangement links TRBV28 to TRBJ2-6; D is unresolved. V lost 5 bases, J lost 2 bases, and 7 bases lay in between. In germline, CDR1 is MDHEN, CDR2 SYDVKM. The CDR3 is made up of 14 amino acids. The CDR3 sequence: CASSLATGANVLTF. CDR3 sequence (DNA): TGTGCCAGCAGTCTTGCGACTGGGGCCAACGTCCTGACTTTC.

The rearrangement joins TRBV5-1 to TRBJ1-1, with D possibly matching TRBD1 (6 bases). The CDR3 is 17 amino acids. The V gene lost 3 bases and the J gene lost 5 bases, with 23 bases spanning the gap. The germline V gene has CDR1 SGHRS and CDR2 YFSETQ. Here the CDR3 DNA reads TGCGCCAGCAGCTCGAGGGACCCTGGGGGGGGCCGGACTGAAGCTTTCTTT. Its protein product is CASSSRDPGGGRTEAFF.

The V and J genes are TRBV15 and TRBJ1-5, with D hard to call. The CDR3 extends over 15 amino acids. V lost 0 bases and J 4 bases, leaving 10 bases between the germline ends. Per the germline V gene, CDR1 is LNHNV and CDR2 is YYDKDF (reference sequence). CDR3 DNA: TGTGCCACCAGCAGAGATCGGACTCCGAATCAGCCCCAGCATTTT. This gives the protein CATSRDRTPNQPQHF. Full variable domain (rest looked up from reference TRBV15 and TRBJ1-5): DAMVIQNPRYQVTQFGKPVTLSCSQTLNHNVMYWYQQKSSQAPKLLFHYYDKDFNNEADTPDNFQSRRPNTSFCFLDIRSPGLGDTAMYLCATSRDRTPNQPQHFGDGTRLSIL.

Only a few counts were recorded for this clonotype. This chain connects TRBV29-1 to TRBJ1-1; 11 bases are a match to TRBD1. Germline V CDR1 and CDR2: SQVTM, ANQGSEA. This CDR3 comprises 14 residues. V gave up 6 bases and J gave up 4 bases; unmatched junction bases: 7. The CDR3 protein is CSVGTGGLGTEAFF. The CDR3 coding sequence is TGCAGCGTCGGGACAGGGGGATTGGGCACTGAAGCTTTCTTT.

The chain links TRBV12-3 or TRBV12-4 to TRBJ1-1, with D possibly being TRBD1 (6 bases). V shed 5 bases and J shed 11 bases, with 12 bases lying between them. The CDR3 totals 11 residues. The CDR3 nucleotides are TGTGCCAGCAGTAAACAGGGTCGGGCTTTCTTT. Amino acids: CASSKQGRAFF.

CDR3 amino acids: CASSLSPIGHEQYF. The CDR3 bases are TGTGCCAGCAGCTTATCCCCAATAGGTCACGAGCAGTACTTC. The chain links TRBV7-2 to TRBJ2-4; D uncertain. The better agreement between TRBJ2-7 and the DNA end casts doubt on the J call. The V gene's germline CDR1 is SGHTA and CDR2 FQGNSA. The CDR3 length is 14 residues.

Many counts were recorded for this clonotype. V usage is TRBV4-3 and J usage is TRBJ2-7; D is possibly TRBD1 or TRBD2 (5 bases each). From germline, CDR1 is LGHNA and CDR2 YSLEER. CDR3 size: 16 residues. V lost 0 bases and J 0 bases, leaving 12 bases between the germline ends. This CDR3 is CASSQELAGTSYEQYF. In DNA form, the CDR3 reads TGCGCCAGCAGCCAAGAGTTGGCAGGGACCTCCTACGAGCAGTACTTC.

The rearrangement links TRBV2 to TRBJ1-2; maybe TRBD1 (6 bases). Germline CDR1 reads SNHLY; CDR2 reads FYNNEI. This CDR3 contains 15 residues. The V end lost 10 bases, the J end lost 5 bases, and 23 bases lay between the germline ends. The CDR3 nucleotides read TGTGCCACTAACCCCGGGACACCATTGTGGTATGGCTACACCTTC. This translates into CATNPGTPLWYGYTF.

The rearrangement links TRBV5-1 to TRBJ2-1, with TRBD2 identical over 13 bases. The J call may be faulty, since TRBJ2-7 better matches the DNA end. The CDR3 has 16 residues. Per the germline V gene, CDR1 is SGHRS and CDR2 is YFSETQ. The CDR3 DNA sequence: TGCGCCAGCAGCTTCACTAGCGGGGGGGCCTACAATGAGCAGTACTTC. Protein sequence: CASSFTSGGAYNEQYF.

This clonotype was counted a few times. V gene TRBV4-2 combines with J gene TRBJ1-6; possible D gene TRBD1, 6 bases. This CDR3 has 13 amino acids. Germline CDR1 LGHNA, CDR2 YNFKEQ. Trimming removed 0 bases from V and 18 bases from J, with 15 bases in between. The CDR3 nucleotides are TGTGCCAGCAGCCAAGAGGGCAGGGGATCCCCCCACTTT. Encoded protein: CASSQEGRGSPHF.

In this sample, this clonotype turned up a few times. CDR3 in DNA: TGTGCCAGCAGCCAGGGGGCTCGCCTCCTTGACGGGGAGCAGTTCTTC. This encodes CASSQGARLLDGEQFF. This sequence joins TRBV4-2 and TRBJ2-1; D perhaps matches TRBD1 (6 bases). V lost 3 bases to trimming and J lost 10 bases, with 22 bases between them. This CDR3 is built from 16 residues. Germline CDR1 and CDR2: LGHNA and YNFKEQ.

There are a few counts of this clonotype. The CDR3 bases are TGTGCCAGCAGATACGCAACTAATGAAAAACTGTTTTTT. Translating gives CASRYATNEKLFF. This rearrangement joins TRBV7-2 to TRBJ1-4, with D uncertain. Germline V CDR1 and CDR2: SGHTA, FQGNSA. V dropped 6 bases and J dropped 0 bases, with 5 bases sitting between them. CDR3 length: 13 amino acids.

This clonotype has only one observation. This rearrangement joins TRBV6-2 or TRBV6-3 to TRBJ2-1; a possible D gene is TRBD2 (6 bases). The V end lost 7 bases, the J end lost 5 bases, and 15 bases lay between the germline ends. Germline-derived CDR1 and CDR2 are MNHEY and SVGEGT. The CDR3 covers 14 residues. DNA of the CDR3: TGTGCCAGCACCCGGGGGACGTGGAACAATGAGCAGTTCTTC. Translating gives CASTRGTWNNEQFF.

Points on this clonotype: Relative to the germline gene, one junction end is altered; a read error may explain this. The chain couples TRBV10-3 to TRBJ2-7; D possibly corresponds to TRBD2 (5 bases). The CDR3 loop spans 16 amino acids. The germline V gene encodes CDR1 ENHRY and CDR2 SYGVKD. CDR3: CAISDMATGSSDEQYF. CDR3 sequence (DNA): TGTGCCATCAGTGACATGGCCACGGGGAGCTCCGACGAGCAGTACTTC.

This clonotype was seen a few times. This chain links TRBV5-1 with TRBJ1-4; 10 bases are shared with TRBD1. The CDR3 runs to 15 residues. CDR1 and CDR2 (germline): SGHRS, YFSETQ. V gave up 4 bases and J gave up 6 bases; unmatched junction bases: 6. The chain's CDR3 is CASSKGQGVDEKLFF. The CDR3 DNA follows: TGCGCCAGCAGCAAAGGACAGGGGGTGGATGAAAAACTGTTTTTT.

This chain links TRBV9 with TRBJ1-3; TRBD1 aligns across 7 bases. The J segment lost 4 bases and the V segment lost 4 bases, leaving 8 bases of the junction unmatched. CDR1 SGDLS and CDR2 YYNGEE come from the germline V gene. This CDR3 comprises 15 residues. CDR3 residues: CASSLGVGQGNTIYF. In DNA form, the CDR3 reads TGTGCCAGCAGCTTAGGAGTGGGACAGGGAAACACCATATATTTT.

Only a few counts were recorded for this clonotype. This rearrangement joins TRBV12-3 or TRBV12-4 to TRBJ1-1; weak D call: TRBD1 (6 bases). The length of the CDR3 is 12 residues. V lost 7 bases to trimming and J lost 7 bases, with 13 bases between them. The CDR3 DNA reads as TGTGCCAGCAACAGGGAAGTGGGTGAAGCTTTCTTT. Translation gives CASNREVGEAFF.

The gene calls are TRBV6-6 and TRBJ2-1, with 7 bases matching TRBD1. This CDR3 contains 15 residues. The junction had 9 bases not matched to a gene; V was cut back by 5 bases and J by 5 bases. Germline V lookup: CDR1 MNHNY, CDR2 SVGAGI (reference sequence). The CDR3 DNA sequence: TGTGCCAGCAGTACCCGGACAGGTCGAAACAATGAGCAGTTCTTC. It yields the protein CASSTRTGRNNEQFF.

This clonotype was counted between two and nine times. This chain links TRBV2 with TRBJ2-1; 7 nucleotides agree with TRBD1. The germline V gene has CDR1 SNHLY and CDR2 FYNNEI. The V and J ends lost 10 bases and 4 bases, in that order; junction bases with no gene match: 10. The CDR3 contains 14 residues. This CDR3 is CANARDRSYNEQFF. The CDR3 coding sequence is TGTGCCAACGCTCGGGACAGATCTTACAATGAGCAGTTCTTC.

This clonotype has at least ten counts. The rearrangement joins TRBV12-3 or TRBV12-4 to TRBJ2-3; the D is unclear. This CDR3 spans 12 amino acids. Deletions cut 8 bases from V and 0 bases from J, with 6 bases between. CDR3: CASRFSTDTQYF. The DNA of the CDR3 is TGTGCCAGCCGATTTAGCACAGATACGCAGTATTTT.

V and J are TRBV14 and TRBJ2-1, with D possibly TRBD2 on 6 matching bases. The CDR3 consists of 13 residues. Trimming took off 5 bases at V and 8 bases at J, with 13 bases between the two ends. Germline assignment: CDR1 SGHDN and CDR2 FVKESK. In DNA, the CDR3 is TGTGCCAGCAGCTACCTTGCTAGCGATGAGCAGTTCTTC. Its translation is CASSYLASDEQFF.

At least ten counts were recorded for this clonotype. CDR3 in amino acids: CASSQDGSLSDTQYF. The CDR3 bases are TGCGCCAGCAGCCAAGACGGGTCCCTGTCAGATACGCAGTATTTT. The rearrangement uses TRBV4-3 and TRBJ2-3; D unclear. V was pared by 0 bases and J by 4 bases, with 11 bases between. The length of the CDR3 is 15 residues. Germline lookup yields CDR1 LGHNA and CDR2 YSLEER.

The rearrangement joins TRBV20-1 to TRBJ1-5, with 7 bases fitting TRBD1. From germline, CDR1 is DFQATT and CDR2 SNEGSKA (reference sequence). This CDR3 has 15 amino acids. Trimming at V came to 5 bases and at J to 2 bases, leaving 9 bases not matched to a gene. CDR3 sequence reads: CSAALPGGGNQPQHF. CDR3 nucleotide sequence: TGCAGTGCTGCACTCCCAGGGGGGGGCAATCAGCCCCAGCATTTT.

CDR3 coding DNA: TGCGCCAGCAGCCCGCGGACAGATAACTATGGCTACACCTTC. It yields the protein CASSPRTDNYGYTF. This chain links TRBV4-1 with TRBJ1-2; D possibly corresponds to TRBD1 (6 bases). Trimming left V 4 bases short and J 1 base short, with 10 bases between. Germline CDR1 is MGHRA and CDR2 is YSYEKL. The CDR3 runs to 14 residues.

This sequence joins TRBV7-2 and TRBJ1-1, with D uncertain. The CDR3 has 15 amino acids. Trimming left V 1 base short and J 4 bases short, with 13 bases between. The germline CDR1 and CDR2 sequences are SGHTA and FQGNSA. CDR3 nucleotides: TGTGCCAGCAGCTTAGGTTCAGGACGAACCACTGAAGCTTTCTTT. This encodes CASSLGSGRTTEAFF.

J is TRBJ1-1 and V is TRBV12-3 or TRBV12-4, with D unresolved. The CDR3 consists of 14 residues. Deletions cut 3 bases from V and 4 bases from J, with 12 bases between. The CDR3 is CASSFGVLPTEAFF. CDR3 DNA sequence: TGTGCCAGCAGTTTCGGGGTCCTCCCCACTGAAGCTTTCTTT.

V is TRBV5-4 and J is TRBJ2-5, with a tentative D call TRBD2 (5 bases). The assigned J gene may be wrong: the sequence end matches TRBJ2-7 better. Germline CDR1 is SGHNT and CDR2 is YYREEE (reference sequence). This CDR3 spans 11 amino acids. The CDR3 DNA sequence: TGTGCCAGCGAGGGATCCCACGAGCAGTACTTC. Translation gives CASEGSHEQYF.

The CDR3 DNA follows: TGCAGTGCTAGGCTCGGGACAGGGGTCGTTGGAGGCTACACCTTC. Residues: CSARLGTGVVGGYTF. The chain combines TRBV20-1 with TRBJ1-2, with 10 bases fitting TRBD1. The CDR3 runs 15 residues. Germline V gives CDR1 DFQATT, CDR2 SNEGSKA (reference sequence). V lost 3 bases, J lost 8 bases, and 12 bases stayed unmatched.

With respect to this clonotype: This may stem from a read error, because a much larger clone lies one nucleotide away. The CDR3 sequence is CACSGRQDRDTQYF. CDR3 nucleotide sequence: TGTGCCTGCAGCGGGAGACAGGATAGAGATACGCAGTATTTT. The rearrangement links TRBV9 to TRBJ2-3, with 8 bases fitting TRBD2. Germline assignment: CDR1 SGDLS and CDR2 YYNGEE. This CDR3 comprises 14 residues.

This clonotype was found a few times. CDR3 sequence: CASSSLGLGGDEQYF. CDR3 in DNA: TGCGCCAGCAGCTCGCTGGGACTAGGCGGCGATGAGCAGTACTTC. This chain uses TRBV5-1 with TRBJ2-7, with 8 nucleotides matching TRBD2. The CDR3 has 15 residues. CDR1 is SGHRS, CDR2 YFSETQ, per germline. V shed 3 bases, J shed 7 bases, and the junction held 12 bases outside the gene matches.